This is a list of T cell receptor beta chains from one sample in a study of cytomegalovirus exposure and HLA in healthy donors. This table comes from immunoSEQ multiplex PCR, and its TCRdb copy is limited to in-frame clones, with some not included. Here the sample spans 150,000 to 200,000 clones, about 88% being singletons. Source material: PBMCs. These receptors were taken from a woman younger than 35 in good health and CMV-seronegative. Both conserved end residues are part of each CDR3. The D gene is left open where the match is weak. Clone size appears in some rows only: once, few, many, or a class for an expanded clone.

j_call: TRBJ2-1; d_call: TRBD2; v_call: TRBV19; clone_size: NA; cdr3_aa: CASSIDASGRAISYNEQFF; cdr3_nt: TGTGCCAGTAGTATAGATGCTAGCGGGAGGGCCATTTCCTACAATGAGCAGTTCTTC
j_call: TRBJ2-3; d_call: TRBD1; v_call: TRBV19; clone_size: once; cdr3_aa: CASSLGQGTDTQYF; cdr3_nt: TGTGCCAGTAGCCTCGGACAGGGGACAGATACGCAGTATTTT
j_call: TRBJ1-2; d_call: NA; v_call: TRBV28; clone_size: NA; cdr3_aa: CASSHYRVANYGYTF; cdr3_nt: TGTGCCAGCAGTCATTACAGGGTCGCGAACTATGGCTACACCTTC
j_call: TRBJ1-1; d_call: NA; v_call: TRBV7-2; clone_size: NA; cdr3_aa: CASRLGGSGRNTEAFF; cdr3_nt: TGTGCCAGCAGACTGGGGGGTTCTGGTAGGAACACTGAAGCTTTCTTT
j_call: TRBJ1-1; d_call: TRBD1; v_call: TRBV6-5; clone_size: NA; cdr3_aa: CASSGQGSFAEAFF; cdr3_nt: TGTGCCAGCAGTGGACAGGGGTCGTTTGCTGAAGCTTTCTTT
j_call: TRBJ2-7; d_call: NA; v_call: TRBV27; clone_size: NA; cdr3_aa: CASSFGTGHSTYEQYF; cdr3_nt: TGTGCCAGCAGTTTCGGTACGGGACACTCCACCTACGAGCAGTACTTC
j_call: TRBJ2-3; d_call: NA; v_call: TRBV5-1; clone_size: NA; cdr3_aa: CASSLYGTDTQYF; cdr3_nt: TGCGCCAGCAGCTTGTATGGCACAGATACGCAGTATTTT
j_call: TRBJ2-7; d_call: NA; v_call: TRBV30; clone_size: few; cdr3_aa: CAWSVGGLTYEQYF; cdr3_nt: TGTGCCTGGAGTGTCGGAGGGCTTACCTACGAGCAGTACTTC
j_call: TRBJ2-3; d_call: TRBD2; v_call: TRBV7-2; clone_size: once; cdr3_aa: CASSRLAGGGTDTQYF; cdr3_nt: TGTGCCAGCAGCAGACTAGCGGGGGGGGGCACAGATACGCAGTATTTT
j_call: TRBJ2-7; d_call: NA; v_call: TRBV28; clone_size: once; cdr3_aa: CASSLWGDEQYF; cdr3_nt: TGTGCCAGCAGTTTGTGGGGCGACGAGCAGTACTTC
j_call: TRBJ2-5; d_call: NA; v_call: TRBV5-6; clone_size: NA; cdr3_aa: CTSSPGTSGETQYF; cdr3_nt: TGTACCAGCAGCCCGGGGACATCCGGAGAGACCCAGTACTTC
j_call: TRBJ1-2; d_call: TRBD1; v_call: TRBV27; clone_size: NA; cdr3_aa: CASSPGTGSTGYTF; cdr3_nt: TGTGCCAGCAGCCCTGGGACAGGGTCTACGGGCTACACCTTC
j_call: TRBJ2-1; d_call: TRBD1; v_call: TRBV5-4; clone_size: NA; cdr3_aa: CASSSWDRGNEQFF; cdr3_nt: TGTGCCAGCAGCTCGTGGGACAGGGGGAATGAGCAGTTCTTC
j_call: TRBJ2-5; d_call: TRBD2; v_call: TRBV28; clone_size: NA; cdr3_aa: CASSPSGGGETQYF; cdr3_nt: TGTGCCAGCAGCCCCTCCGGGGGGGGAGAGACCCAGTACTTC
j_call: TRBJ2-7; d_call: TRBD1; v_call: TRBV19; clone_size: NA; cdr3_aa: CASTQGVSTYEQYF; cdr3_nt: TGTGCCAGTACCCAGGGGGTTTCTACCTACGAGCAGTACTTC
j_call: TRBJ1-4; d_call: TRBD1; v_call: TRBV4-2; clone_size: NA; cdr3_aa: CASMRTGPNEKLFF; cdr3_nt: TGTGCCAGCATGAGGACAGGGCCTAATGAAAAACTGTTTTTT
j_call: TRBJ1-1; d_call: TRBD1; v_call: TRBV7-3; clone_size: NA; cdr3_aa: CASSLAGGYGTEAFF; cdr3_nt: TGTGCCAGCAGCTTGGCAGGGGGCTACGGCACTGAAGCTTTCTTT
j_call: TRBJ2-1; d_call: NA; v_call: TRBV28; clone_size: NA; cdr3_aa: CASRGMIITSSYNEQFF; cdr3_nt: TGTGCCAGCCGCGGGATGATTATAACTAGCTCCTACAATGAGCAGTTCTTC
j_call: TRBJ1-2; d_call: TRBD1; v_call: TRBV9; clone_size: NA; cdr3_aa: CASSVVSGGSDGYTF; cdr3_nt: TGTGCCAGCAGCGTAGTGTCAGGGGGTAGCGATGGCTACACCTTC
j_call: TRBJ2-3; d_call: TRBD2; v_call: TRBV7-2; clone_size: NA; cdr3_aa: CASSLVGLVLDTQYF; cdr3_nt: TGTGCCAGCAGCTTAGTGGGACTAGTTTTAGATACGCAGTATTTT
j_call: TRBJ1-2; d_call: TRBD1; v_call: TRBV4-1; clone_size: NA; cdr3_aa: CASSQDLGRGPLANYGYTF; cdr3_nt: TGCGCCAGCAGCCAAGATCTAGGCAGGGGGCCCTTAGCTAACTATGGCTACACCTTC
j_call: TRBJ1-3; d_call: TRBD1; v_call: TRBV5-4; clone_size: NA; cdr3_aa: CASSLAGGNPRISGNTIYF; cdr3_nt: TGTGCCAGCAGCTTGGCAGGGGGCAATCCTCGTATCTCTGGAAACACCATATATTTT
j_call: TRBJ1-5; d_call: NA; v_call: TRBV6-1; clone_size: NA; cdr3_aa: CASSEFRYSNQPQHF; cdr3_nt: TGTGCCAGCAGTGAATTCAGGTATAGCAATCAGCCCCAGCATTTT
j_call: TRBJ2-7; d_call: TRBD2; v_call: TRBV2; clone_size: NA; cdr3_aa: CASSEWGTSGRNEQYF; cdr3_nt: TGTGCCAGCAGTGAGTGGGGGACTAGCGGGAGGAACGAGCAGTACTTC
j_call: TRBJ1-2; d_call: TRBD1; v_call: TRBV5-1; clone_size: NA; cdr3_aa: CASSFGQAFNYGYTF; cdr3_nt: TGCGCCAGCAGCTTCGGACAGGCTTTTAACTATGGCTACACCTTC
j_call: TRBJ1-5; d_call: NA; v_call: TRBV2; clone_size: NA; cdr3_aa: CASSVHNQPQHF; cdr3_nt: TGTGCCAGCAGCGTACACAATCAGCCCCAGCATTTT
j_call: TRBJ2-7; d_call: NA; v_call: TRBV27; clone_size: NA; cdr3_aa: CASSSVGSSYEQYF; cdr3_nt: TGTGCCAGCAGTTCTGTCGGGAGTTCCTACGAGCAGTACTTC
j_call: TRBJ2-1; d_call: NA; v_call: TRBV6-6; clone_size: NA; cdr3_aa: CASKETRDYNEQFF; cdr3_nt: TGTGCCAGCAAAGAAACTAGGGACTACAATGAGCAGTTCTTC
j_call: TRBJ2-1; d_call: TRBD1; v_call: TRBV10-2; clone_size: NA; cdr3_aa: CASSEQGTGEQFF; cdr3_nt: TGCGCCAGCAGTGAACAGGGGACGGGTGAGCAGTTCTTC
j_call: TRBJ2-5; d_call: TRBD1; v_call: TRBV19; clone_size: NA; cdr3_aa: CASSQDREGLETQYF; cdr3_nt: TGTGCCAGTAGTCAAGACAGGGAAGGCCTGGAGACCCAGTACTTC
j_call: TRBJ2-2; d_call: TRBD1; v_call: TRBV28; clone_size: NA; cdr3_aa: CASSLKTGANTGELFF; cdr3_nt: TGTGCCAGCAGCCTGAAGACAGGGGCCAACACCGGGGAGCTGTTTTTT
j_call: TRBJ1-6; d_call: TRBD1; v_call: TRBV6-1; clone_size: NA; cdr3_aa: CASSPGQLNSPLHF; cdr3_nt: TGTGCCAGCAGCCCGGGACAGCTTAATTCACCCCTCCACTTT
j_call: TRBJ2-2; d_call: NA; v_call: TRBV9; clone_size: NA; cdr3_aa: CASYGSGELFF; cdr3_nt: TGTGCCAGCTACGGGTCCGGGGAGCTGTTTTTT
j_call: TRBJ1-4; d_call: NA; v_call: TRBV28; clone_size: NA; cdr3_aa: CASSLRGEKLFF; cdr3_nt: TGTGCCAGCAGTTTGCGCGGGGAAAAACTGTTTTTT
j_call: TRBJ1-2; d_call: TRBD1; v_call: TRBV6-1; clone_size: NA; cdr3_aa: CASLRTGNYGYTF; cdr3_nt: TGTGCCAGCTTACGGACAGGGAACTATGGCTACACCTTC
j_call: TRBJ1-1; d_call: NA; v_call: TRBV15; clone_size: NA; cdr3_aa: CATSRDTGGTEAFF; cdr3_nt: TGTGCCACCAGCAGAGATACGGGGGGCACTGAAGCTTTCTTT
j_call: TRBJ1-1; d_call: NA; v_call: TRBV19; clone_size: NA; cdr3_aa: CASSPSYGEWDTEAFF; cdr3_nt: TGTGCCAGTAGTCCCTCTTACGGGGAGTGGGACACTGAAGCTTTCTTT